This T cell receptor (beta chain) was documented in a study of STAT5B mutations in CD4+ large granular lymphocyte leukemia. Study-wide results and limits: Without putative leukemic clones, patient CD4-sorted repertoires remained more clonal than healthy CD4+ repertoires.

Comments on this clone: Its antigen remains unknown.

Assay: immunoSEQ multiplex PCR; the TCRdb copy retains only in-frame clones and omits some. This table holds 30,000 to 35,000 clones, around 88% found once. The germline V gene encodes CDR1 MNHNS and CDR2 SASEGT. The CDR3 consists of 15 residues. Between the trimmed V and J ends, which lost 8 bases and 5 bases, there was a span of 19 bases. The J gene is TRBJ2-1, the V gene TRBV6-1; D not resolved. Sequencing input: CD4+ T cells from blood buffy coats. The receptor comes from a human donor in good health. CDR3: CASGVHSLGNNEQFF. The CDR3, as DNA: TGTGCCAGCGGAGTTCATAGCCTCGGTAACAATGAGCAGTTCTTC.